What follows describes a single T cell receptor (beta chain). The CDR3 consists of 17 residues. Germline V CDR1 and CDR2: SEHNR, FQNEAQ (reference sequence). With V trimmed by 8 bases and J by 3 bases, 18 bases remained unmatched. These data belong to a study of blood T cell repertoires in COVID-19. Study in general: The United States, Italy and Spain supplied acute and convalescent COVID-19 samples.

In the original processing: Scientists estimated how many nucleated cells there were by amplifying reference gene primers. The protocol was immunoSEQ multiplex PCR, while the TCRdb copy is restricted to in-frame clones and leaves out a portion. Clone size and the V and J calls come from that table; the DNA yielded D and trimming. The sample holds some 99,000 clones, about 85% seen once. The receptor was isolated from a woman older than 75 with acute or convalescent COVID-19. The sequenced sample consisted of peripheral blood. This chain joins TRBV7-9 and TRBJ1-1; 7 positions match TRBD1. Written as DNA, the CDR3 is TGTGCCAGCGCGATGGGGGGCCGGGACAGCTTTTACACTGAAGCTTTCTTT. It is translated as CASAMGGRDSFYTEAFF.